A single sample is the source of the 14 T cell receptor beta chains below, sequenced in a study of spatial heterogeneity in lung cancer. TCRdb itself ran the 5' RACE reads through MiXCR, one entry per CDR3 protein. This table has about 23,000 distinct CDR3 sequences, less than 6% appearing once. The time point is: sample taken at primary tumor resection. The specimen comprised PBMCs, sampled at surgery. These receptors all come from a male donor with early-stage non-small cell lung cancer.

This clonotype showed up many times. The V call is TRBV28, the J call TRBJ2-3; D gene uncertain. Germline V gene lookup returns CDR1 MDHEN and CDR2 SYDVKM. The CDR3 is 14 amino acids. Trimming took 8 bases from V and 5 from J, leaving 17 bases between them. The CDR3 loop reads CASHDGLGGDTQYF. As DNA, the CDR3 is TGTGCCAGCCACGACGGGCTAGGCGGAGATACGCAGTATTTT.

This clonotype showed up many times. V is TRBV19 and J is TRBJ2-3; D call uncertain. CDR1 is LNHDA, CDR2 SQIVND, per germline (reference sequence). The CDR3 loop spans 13 amino acids. With 3 bases removed from V and 6 bases from J, the gap between germline ends came to 10 bases. The CDR3 DNA sequence: TGTGCCAGTAGTATCGGGTTCAAGGATACGCAGTATTTT. Its protein is CASSIGFKDTQYF.

The chain uses TRBV5-6 and TRBJ1-1; D is undetermined. V gave up 2 bases and J gave up 1 base, with 6 bases separating them. CDR1 is SGHDT and CDR2 is YYEEEE in the germline V gene. This CDR3 is 13 amino acids long. CDR3 DNA sequence: TGTGCCAGCAGCTTACCGGCGAACACTGAAGCTTTCTTT. Its protein is CASSLPANTEAFF.

In this sample, this clonotype is medium-sized (0.01 to 0.1%). The J gene is TRBJ2-1, the V gene TRBV12-3 or TRBV12-4, with TRBD1 identical over 7 bases. This CDR3 has 16 residues. V was clipped by 8 bases and J by 0 bases; unmatched bases: 10. The CDR3 DNA is TGTGCCAGCTCTCGGGACAGACCGAGCTCCTACAATGAGCAGTTCTTC. Its protein is CASSRDRPSSYNEQFF.

The chain joins TRBV6-5 to TRBJ2-7, with 10 bases lining up with TRBD1. J was trimmed by 9 bases and V by 4 bases; bases with no gene match: 9. CDR1 MNHEY and CDR2 SVGAGI come from the germline V gene. This CDR3 is 14 amino acids long. CDR3 protein: CASSSGGTGVRQYF. The DNA for the CDR3 is TGTGCCAGCAGTTCCGGGGGGACAGGGGTGAGGCAGTACTTC.

This clonotype was seen ten or more times. The rearrangement joins TRBV5-6 to TRBJ2-3; the D gene is possibly TRBD1 (5 bases). The germline CDR1 and CDR2 sequences are SGHDT and YYEEEE. V was shortened by 1 base and J by 0 bases, with 9 bases between the two germline ends. There are 15 residues in the CDR3. DNA for the CDR3: TGTGCCAGCAGCTTGAGGGCAGGGAGCACAGATACGCAGTATTTT. Translated: CASSLRAGSTDTQYF.

This clonotype was counted only a few times. The chain recombines TRBV21-1 with TRBJ2-1; the D segment call TRBD1 is taken from the table without a DNA check. TRBV21-1 is designated a pseudogene. The CDR3 totals 17 residues. The CDR3 DNA sequence: TGTGCCAGCAGCAAAGTACTGACGGGGCACTCCTACAATGAGCAGTTCTTC. Its translation: CASSKVLTGHSYNEQFF.

In this sample, this clonotype turned up many times. The chain combines TRBV11-1 with TRBJ1-1; D uncertain. The V end lost 3 bases, the J end lost 4 bases, and 9 bases lay between the germline ends. Germline values: CDR1 SGHAT, CDR2 FQDESV (reference sequence). The CDR3 consists of 13 residues. This CDR3 reads CASSLAVGTEAFF. In DNA form, the CDR3 reads TGTGCCAGCAGCTTGGCAGTCGGCACTGAAGCTTTCTTT.

There are many counts of this clonotype. V is TRBV20-1 and J is TRBJ2-4, with D tentatively TRBD2 (5 bases). CDR3 length: 15 residues. Deletions cut 4 bases from V and 0 bases from J, with 13 bases between. CDR1 DFQATT and CDR2 SNEGSKA come from the germline V gene (reference sequence). The CDR3, as DNA: TGCAGTGCTACTAGCCAGAGGCAAGCCAAAAACATTCAGTACTTC. Amino acids: CSATSQRQAKNIQYF.

This clonotype was recorded many times. The chain has TRBV3-1 and TRBJ1-2; 7 bases fit TRBD1. Germline V gene sequence: CDR1 LGHDT, CDR2 YNNKEL (reference sequence). J was trimmed by 4 bases and V by 1 base; bases with no gene match: 3. The CDR3 is 14 amino acids. CDR3 region: CASSQGTGGYGYTF. The CDR3 DNA is TGTGCCAGCAGCCAAGGGACAGGCGGCTATGGCTACACCTTC.

This clonotype was detected many times. The V call is TRBV5-1, the J call TRBJ2-5, with 12 bases identical to TRBD2. From germline, CDR1 is SGHRS and CDR2 YFSETQ. The V and J ends lost 3 bases and 5 bases, in that order; junction bases with no gene match: 11. CDR3 length equals 17 residues. The CDR3 DNA reads TGCGCCAGCAGCTCCGTCAAGCTAGCGGGGGGGTTCGAGACCCAGTACTTC. Translated, it gives CASSSVKLAGGFETQYF. Complete variable domain (other parts from reference TRBV5-1 and TRBJ2-5): KAGVTQTPRYLIKTRGQQVTLSCSPISGHRSVSWYQQTPGQGLQFLFEYFSETQRNKGNFPGRFSGRQFSNSRSEMNVSTLELGDSALYLCASSSVKLAGGFETQYFGPGTRLLVL.

This clonotype was seen at least ten times. The chain has TRBV29-1 and TRBJ2-5, with D tentatively TRBD1 or TRBD2 (5 bases each). Per the germline V gene, CDR1 is SQVTM and CDR2 is ANQGSEA. The ends were cut back, 7 bases at V and 3 bases at J, with 15 bases in the middle. This CDR3 has 13 amino acids. CDR3 protein: CSAPGPQEETQYF. The CDR3 DNA is TGCAGCGCCCCGGGACCCCAGGAAGAGACCCAGTACTTC.

The V and J genes are TRBV12-3 or TRBV12-4 and TRBJ1-1; TRBD1 agrees at 12 bases. V shed 6 bases, J shed 10 bases, and the junction held 12 bases outside the gene matches. CDR3 size: 15 residues. CDR3 nucleotide sequence: TGTGCCAGCAGGCTTCAGTCGGGACAGGGGGCGTCAGCTTTCTTT. Translation gives CASRLQSGQGASAFF.

This clonotype showed up many times. The CDR3 nucleotides read TGCAGCGTAGGTACAGGTGCCAACACCGGGGAGCTGTTTTTT. Translating it yields CSVGTGANTGELFF. The chain employs TRBV29-1 and TRBJ2-2, with D perhaps matching TRBD1 (5 bases). The germline V gene has CDR1 SQVTM and CDR2 ANQGSEA. The V and J ends lost 6 bases and 2 bases respectively, with 13 bases between them. The CDR3 loop spans 14 amino acids.